This T cell receptor beta chain derives from a study of Ad26.COV2.S vaccination and SARS-CoV-2 variants (dated by TCRdb to the early 2020s). For context, the study as a whole: Vaccine-arm donors were drawn from COV1001, a multicentre, randomized, double-blind, placebo-controlled phase I-IIa trial of Ad26.COV2.S in healthy adults. Ad26.COV2.S was administered intramuscularly at 5 x 10^10 or 1 x 10^11 viral particles, either as a single shot or as two shots given 56 days apart. The specificity and breadth of SARS-CoV-2-reactive T cell receptors after Ad26.COV2.S vaccination were assessed by TCRbeta repertoire sequencing. A total of 32 samples were included in the TCR-sequenced set, comprising around 19 Ad26.COV2.S vaccine recipients, 5 placebo recipients and 8 SARS-CoV-2 convalescent individuals. Participants in the trial were split at random into five groups of five each, receiving low-dose or high-dose Ad26.COV2.S once or twice, or else placebo on both occasions. Throughout the experiments and outcome assessment, investigators stayed blinded to trial group allocation.

The full study reports these points: The authors noted that total T cell responses may have been underestimated by the TCR breadth and depth analyses. The study was not powered to compare responses between vaccine doses or regimens. Vaccine and placebo recipients had similar non-spike TCR breadth, a finding consistent with the vaccine containing only spike. Substantial breadth of spike-specific CD8+ and CD4+ T cell responses was reported after vaccination. Higher spike-specific TCR breadth was observed in Ad26.COV2.S recipients than in placebo recipients (P = 0.0014).

The immunoSEQ Assay was the method used to sequence TCRbeta CDR3 regions. After extraction, genomic DNA underwent amplification by bias-controlled multiplex PCR, followed by high-throughput sequencing. Per the original workflow: To quantify the absolute abundance of each unique TCRbeta CDR3 region, sequences were collapsed and filtered. T cell fraction was estimated by normalizing TCRbeta template counts to usable DNA, with usable DNA measured through amplification of reference genes found in all nucleated cells. Repertoire TCRs were annotated as SARS-CoV-2-specific by exact matching of V gene, CDR3 amino acid sequence and J gene to a known reactive TCR set. MIRA supplied the reference SARS-CoV-2 TCR set, which was filtered for enrichment in COVID-19-positive ImmuneCODE repertoires so that public or cross-reactive TCRs were removed. Drawing on the MIRA antigens, annotated TCRs were analysed further at the level of specific ORF or position within ORF. Depth was the summed frequency of annotated unique rearrangements, while breadth was defined as annotated unique rearrangements over total unique productive rearrangements. TCR breadth was compared between groups using two-sided Wilcoxon rank-sum tests. The source is immuneACCESS, and TCRdb retained only in-frame sequences with V and J called. Part of the clones is not carried over; for the studies checked, unresolved V genes explain less than half of this, and the remainder is unexplained. V and J calls and clone size follow that table, whereas D and trimming were derived from the DNA. This sample comprises about 350,000 clones, less than 90% of them detected only once. The top ten clonotypes cover roughly a tenth of the sample.

Sequences SNHLY (CDR1) and FYNNEI (CDR2) are obtained from the germline V gene. Unmatched junction bases come to 6, with V trimmed by 4 bases and J by 9 bases. Measured from the cysteine to the phenylalanine, the CDR3 is 14 residues long. The retained sequence is limited to the CDR3, 42 bases, with the frame set at the first base. As concerns this clone: This clone's antigen is unknown. No base-level quality is on record; no much larger clone is a single base apart.

The label giving this sample's treatment or condition can be read as: some 19 received Ad26.COV2.S at low or high dose, single or two shots; roughly five received placebo; per-sample allocation not given. Repertoires of vaccine and placebo recipients were sequenced from samples collected on day 63 after the first injection. In Cohort 1b, around 23 adults aged 18-55 years were enrolled at a single site in Boston, USA, between 29 July and 7 August 2020. Ad26.COV2.S consisted of a replication-incompetent adenovirus type 26 vector by which a prefusion-stabilized SARS-CoV-2 spike protein from the original Wuhan strain was expressed.

The V gene is TRBV2 and the J gene is TRBJ2-1, with 10 central nucleotides matching TRBD2. The sequencing here drew on peripheral blood, taken in a trial of Ad26.COV2.S vaccine versus placebo. The origin of this receptor is a person aged 18-60 years who received the Ad26.COV2.S COVID-19 vaccine or a placebo. The nucleotides are TGTGCCAGCAGTGTTGGTAGCGGGAGGTTTGAGCAGTTCTTC. Its protein is CASSVGSGRFEQFF.